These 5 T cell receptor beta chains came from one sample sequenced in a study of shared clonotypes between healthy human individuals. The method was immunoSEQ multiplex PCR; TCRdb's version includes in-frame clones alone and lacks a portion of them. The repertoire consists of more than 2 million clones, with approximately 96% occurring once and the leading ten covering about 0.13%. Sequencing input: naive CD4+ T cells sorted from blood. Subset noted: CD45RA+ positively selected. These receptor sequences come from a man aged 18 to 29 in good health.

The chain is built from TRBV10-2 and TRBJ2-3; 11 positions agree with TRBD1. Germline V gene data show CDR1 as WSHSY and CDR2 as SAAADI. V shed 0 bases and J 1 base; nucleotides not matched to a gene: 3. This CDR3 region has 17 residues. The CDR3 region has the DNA TGCGCCAGCAGTGAGTCTAGGACAGGGGGCCGCACAGATACGCAGTATTTT. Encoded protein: CASSESRTGGRTDTQYF.

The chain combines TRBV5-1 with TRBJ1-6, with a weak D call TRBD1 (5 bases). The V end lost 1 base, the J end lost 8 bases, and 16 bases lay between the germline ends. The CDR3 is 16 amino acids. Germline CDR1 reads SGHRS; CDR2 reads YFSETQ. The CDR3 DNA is TGCGCCAGCAGCTTGTCACTAGGGGCCTTAGATTCACCCCTCCACTTT. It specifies CASSLSLGALDSPLHF.

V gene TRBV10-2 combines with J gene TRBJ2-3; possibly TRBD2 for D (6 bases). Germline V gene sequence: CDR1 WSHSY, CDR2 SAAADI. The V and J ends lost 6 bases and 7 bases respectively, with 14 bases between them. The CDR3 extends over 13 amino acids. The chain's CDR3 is CASRGGTANTQYF. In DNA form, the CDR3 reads TGCGCCAGCAGGGGAGGAACTGCCAATACGCAGTATTTT.

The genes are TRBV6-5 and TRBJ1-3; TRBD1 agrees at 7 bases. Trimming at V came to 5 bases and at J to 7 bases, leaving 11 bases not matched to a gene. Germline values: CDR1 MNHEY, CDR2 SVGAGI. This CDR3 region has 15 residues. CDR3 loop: CASSKHQGGVNTIYF. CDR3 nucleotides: TGTGCCAGCAGTAAGCATCAGGGGGGAGTGAACACCATATATTTT.

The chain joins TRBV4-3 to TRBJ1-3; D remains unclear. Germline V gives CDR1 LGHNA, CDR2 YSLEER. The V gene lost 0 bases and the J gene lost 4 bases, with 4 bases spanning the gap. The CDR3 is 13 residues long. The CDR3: CASSQEMGNTIYF. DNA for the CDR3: TGCGCCAGCAGCCAAGAAATGGGAAACACCATATATTTT.